Here is one T cell receptor (beta chain) with its context. The antigen remains undetermined. With 500 ng total RNA as template and a constant-region primer, TCR beta cDNA was made. Each TCR beta library was derived from three nested multiplex PCR rounds that employed slightly modified ARM-PCR. Running 9 to 10 cycles apiece, the first two PCR rounds relied on TRBV1-TRBV30 forward primers together with a C-beta reverse primer. TCRdb redid the calling of the multiplex PCR reads with MiXCR, one entry per CDR3 protein. Of fewer than 400,000 distinct CDR3 sequences in the sample, 65% were seen once. The sample belongs to a study of tumor-infiltrating lymphocytes in primary liver carcinoma. The overall study: Cases comprised patients with primary liver carcinoma who received surgical resection. Each of the growths was stage T1-T3 N0M0, extending about 4.2 to 10 cm across.

Unsorted whole blood yielded the blood RNA, and germline DNA was also extracted. Presurgery, around 3.9 milliliters of peripheral blood were collected. The CDR3 is 14 residues long. V shed 3 bases and J shed 1 base, with 9 bases lying between them. Germline lookup yields CDR1 SQVTM and CDR2 ANQGSEA. General study points: Significantly greater top-250-clone fractions characterized tumors relative to blood (p = 0.039).

J is TRBJ2-2 and V is TRBV29-1; a possible D gene is TRBD1 (5 bases). Material: peripheral blood. The receptor's source is a man between 40 and 49 years old with primary liver carcinoma and hepatitis B virus infection. The CDR3 nucleotides are TGCAGCGTTGATACGCAGGGGAACACCGGGGAGCTGTTTTTT. Protein sequence: CSVDTQGNTGELFF.